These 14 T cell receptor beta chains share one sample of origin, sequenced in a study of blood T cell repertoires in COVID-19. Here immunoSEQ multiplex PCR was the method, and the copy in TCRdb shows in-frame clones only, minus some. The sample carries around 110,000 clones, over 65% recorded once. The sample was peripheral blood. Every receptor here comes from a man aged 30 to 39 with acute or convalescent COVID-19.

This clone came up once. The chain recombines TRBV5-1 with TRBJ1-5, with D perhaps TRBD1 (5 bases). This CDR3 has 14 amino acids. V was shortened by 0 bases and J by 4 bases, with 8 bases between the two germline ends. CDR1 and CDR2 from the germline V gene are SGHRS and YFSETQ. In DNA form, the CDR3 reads TGCGCCAGCAGCTTGGGACAGCTGAATCAGCCCCAGCATTTT. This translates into CASSLGQLNQPQHF.

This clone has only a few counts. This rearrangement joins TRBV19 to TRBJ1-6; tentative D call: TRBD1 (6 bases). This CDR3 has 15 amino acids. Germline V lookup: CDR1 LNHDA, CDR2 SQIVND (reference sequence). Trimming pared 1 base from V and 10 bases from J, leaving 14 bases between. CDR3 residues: CASSIALQGRSPLHF. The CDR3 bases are TGTGCCAGTAGTATAGCCCTACAGGGACGGTCACCCCTCCACTTT.

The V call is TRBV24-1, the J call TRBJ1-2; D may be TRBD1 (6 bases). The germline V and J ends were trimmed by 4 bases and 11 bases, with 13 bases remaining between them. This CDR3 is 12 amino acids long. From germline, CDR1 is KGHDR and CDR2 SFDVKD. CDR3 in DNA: TGTGCCACCAGTGAATCAGGGGACCGATACACCTTC. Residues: CATSESGDRYTF.

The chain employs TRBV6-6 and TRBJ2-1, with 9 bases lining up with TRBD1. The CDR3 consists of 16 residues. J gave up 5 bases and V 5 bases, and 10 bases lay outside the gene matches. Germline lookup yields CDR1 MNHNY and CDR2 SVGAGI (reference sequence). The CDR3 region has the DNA TGTGCCAGCAGTCGACAAACCGGGACAGGGCACAATGAGCAGTTCTTC. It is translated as CASSRQTGTGHNEQFF.

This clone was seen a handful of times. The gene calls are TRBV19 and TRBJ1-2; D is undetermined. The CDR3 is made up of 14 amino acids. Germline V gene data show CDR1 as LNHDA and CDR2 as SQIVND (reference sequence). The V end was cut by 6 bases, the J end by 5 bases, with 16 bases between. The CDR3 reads CASRLAGLEYGYTF. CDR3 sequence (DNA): TGTGCCAGTAGGTTAGCGGGTCTGGAGTATGGCTACACCTTC.

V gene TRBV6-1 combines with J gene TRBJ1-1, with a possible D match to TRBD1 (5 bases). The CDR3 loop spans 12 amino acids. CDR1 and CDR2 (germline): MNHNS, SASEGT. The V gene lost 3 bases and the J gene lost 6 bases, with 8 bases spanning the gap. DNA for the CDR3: TGTGCCAGCAGTGAGGGGGGATCTGAAGCTTTCTTT. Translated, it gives CASSEGGSEAFF.

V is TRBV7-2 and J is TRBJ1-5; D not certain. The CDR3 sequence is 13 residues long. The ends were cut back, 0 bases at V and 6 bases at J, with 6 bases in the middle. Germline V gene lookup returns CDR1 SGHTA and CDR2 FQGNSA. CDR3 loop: CASSLAPGQPQHF. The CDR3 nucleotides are TGTGCCAGCAGCTTAGCCCCGGGTCAGCCCCAGCATTTT.

This CDR3 is CASSPGQGGFGNQPQHF. CDR3 bases: TGTGCCAGCAGTCCGGGACAGGGGGGTTTCGGCAATCAGCCCCAGCATTTT. V and J are TRBV2 and TRBJ1-5; TRBD1 aligns across 11 bases. CDR3 length: 17 amino acids. V was pared by 5 bases and J by 2 bases, with 8 bases of the junction left unmatched. Germline CDR1 SNHLY, CDR2 FYNNEI.

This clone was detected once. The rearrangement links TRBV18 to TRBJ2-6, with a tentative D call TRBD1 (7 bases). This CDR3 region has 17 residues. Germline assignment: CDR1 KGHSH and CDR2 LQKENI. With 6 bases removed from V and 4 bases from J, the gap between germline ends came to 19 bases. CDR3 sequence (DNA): TGTGCCAGCTCCGATTCCCCAGGGGGGACAGGGGCCAACGTCCTGACTTTC. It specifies CASSDSPGGTGANVLTF.

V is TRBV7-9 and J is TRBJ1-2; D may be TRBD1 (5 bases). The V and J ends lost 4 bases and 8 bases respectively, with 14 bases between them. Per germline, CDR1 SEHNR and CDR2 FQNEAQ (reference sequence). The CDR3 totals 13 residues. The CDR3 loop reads CASSSEGPGGYTF. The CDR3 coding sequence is TGTGCCAGCAGCTCGGAGGGGCCGGGAGGCTACACCTTC.

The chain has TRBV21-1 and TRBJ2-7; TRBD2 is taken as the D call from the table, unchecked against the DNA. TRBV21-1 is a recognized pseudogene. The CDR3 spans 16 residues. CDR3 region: CASSTPPTSGSYEQYV. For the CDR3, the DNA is TGTGCCAGCAGCACCCCCCCGACTAGCGGGAGCTACGAGCAGTACGTC.

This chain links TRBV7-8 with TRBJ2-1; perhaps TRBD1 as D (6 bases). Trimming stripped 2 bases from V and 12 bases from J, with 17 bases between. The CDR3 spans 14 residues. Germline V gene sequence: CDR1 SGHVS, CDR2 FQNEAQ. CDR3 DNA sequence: TGTGCCAGCAGCTTACTTGACAGGAGCCTTGGGCAGTTCTTC. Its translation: CASSLLDRSLGQFF.

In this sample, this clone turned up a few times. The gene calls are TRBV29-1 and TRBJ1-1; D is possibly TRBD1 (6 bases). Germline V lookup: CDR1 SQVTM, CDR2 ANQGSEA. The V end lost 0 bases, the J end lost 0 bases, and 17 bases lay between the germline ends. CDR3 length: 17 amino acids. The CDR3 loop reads CSVEDLPGEGLNTEAFF. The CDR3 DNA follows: TGCAGCGTTGAAGATCTTCCAGGGGAGGGATTGAACACTGAAGCTTTCTTT.

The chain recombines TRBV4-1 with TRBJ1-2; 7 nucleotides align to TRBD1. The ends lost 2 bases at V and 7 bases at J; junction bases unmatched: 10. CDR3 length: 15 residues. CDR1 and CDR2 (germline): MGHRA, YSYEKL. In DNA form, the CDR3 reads TGCGCCAGCAGCCAACCCTTGACAGGGTCAGGTGGCTACACCTTC. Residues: CASSQPLTGSGGYTF.